This T cell receptor beta chain comes out of a study of STAT5B mutations in CD4+ large granular lymphocyte leukemia. The V segment lost 0 bases and the J segment 2 bases; nucleotides outside the gene matches: 12. Per the germline V gene, CDR1 is SGDLS and CDR2 is YYNGEE. The CDR3 is made up of 18 amino acids. Only in-frame clones appear in the TCRdb table, and some are missing; sequencing was by immunoSEQ multiplex PCR. The sample lists 4,200 or so clones, about 75% seen once, with roughly 79% in the top ten. Material for sequencing was PBMCs. This TCR came from a man in his sixties with CD4+ T-cell large granular lymphocyte leukemia. The rearrangement joins TRBV9 to TRBJ2-3; TRBD1 aligns across 7 bases. The CDR3 coding sequence is TGTGCCAGCAGCGTAGTGGGGGTTGGGGACAGTTTCACAGATACGCAGTATTTT. Encoded protein: CASSVVGVGDSFTDTQYF. The variable domain in full, with the rest retrieved from reference TRBV9 and TRBJ2-3, is DSGVTQTPKHLITATGQRVTLRCSPRSGDLSVYWYQQSLDQGLQFLIQYYNGEERAKGNILERFSAQQFPDLHSELNLSSLELGDSALYFCASSVVGVGDSFTDTQYFGPGTRLTVL.